These 21 T cell receptor beta chains share one sample of origin, sequenced in a study of CD8 T cells in Susac syndrome (dated by TCRdb to the late 2010s). Library preparation employed the immunoSEQ multiplex PCR assay. RNA was extracted with the RNeasy kit and roughly 0.5 to 1 ug was reverse transcribed using random hexamers. TCRdb reprocessing: public reads trimmed at Q25 with fastp, clones called with MiXCR, in-frame beta chains kept. Identical CDR3 proteins give one entry, which carries the most common genes and DNA. The sample table contains under 250,000 distinct CDR3 sequences; only one count was recorded for 94% of them. The top ten clones comprise 0.15% of the sample. Sample: CD4+ T cells from PBMCs. The receptors derive from a human donor with Susac syndrome.

This clonotype was recorded only once. J is TRBJ2-5 and V is TRBV3-1; D unresolved. V was cut by 6 bases and J by 3 bases, with 14 bases left in between. Germline V gives CDR1 LGHDT, CDR2 YNNKEL (reference sequence). The CDR3 is 14 residues long. CDR3 region: CASRPSDSEETQYF. For the CDR3, the DNA is TGTGCCAGCAGACCTTCTGACTCTGAAGAGACCCAGTACTTC.

CDR3 DNA: TGTGCCAGCAGTCACCGGACAGGCTATAGCACAGATACGCAGTATTTT. Amino acid sequence: CASSHRTGYSTDTQYF. The chain employs TRBV6-5 and TRBJ2-3; 7 nucleotides line up with TRBD1. The CDR3 contains 16 residues. The germline gives CDR1 MNHEY, CDR2 SVGAGI. V shed 5 bases and J 0 bases; nucleotides not matched to a gene: 8.

This chain links TRBV9 with TRBJ2-2, with D perhaps assigned TRBD1 or TRBD2 (6 bases each). There are 16 residues in the CDR3. Trimming shortened V by 4 bases and J by 0 bases, and 13 bases separated the two germline ends. Per germline, CDR1 SGDLS and CDR2 YYNGEE. CDR3: CASSRGASSNTGELFF. In DNA form, the CDR3 reads TGTGCCAGCAGCAGGGGGGCAAGTTCGAACACCGGGGAGCTGTTTTTT.

This chain connects TRBV5-1 to TRBJ1-2; a weak D match, TRBD1 (5 bases). This CDR3 region has 13 residues. V was trimmed by 4 bases and J by 6 bases, leaving 13 bases between them. Germline CDR1 and CDR2: SGHRS and YFSETQ. CDR3 DNA: TGCGCCAGCAGCGAGCCGCAGGGTAATGGCTACACCTTC. Protein: CASSEPQGNGYTF.

The rearrangement joins TRBV3-1 to TRBJ1-4; TRBD1 aligns across 8 bases. The CDR3 has 15 amino acids. Germline-derived CDR1 and CDR2 are LGHDT and YNNKEL (reference sequence). V lost 2 bases to trimming and J lost 6 bases; unmatched junction nucleotides: 5. The CDR3 region has the DNA TGTGCCAGCAGCCAACTGGACAGGGCCCATGAAAAACTGTTTTTT. It is translated as CASSQLDRAHEKLFF.

V and J are TRBV19 and TRBJ1-5; D may be TRBD1 (6 bases). The CDR3 runs 17 residues. The germline CDR1 and CDR2 sequences are LNHDA and SQIVND (reference sequence). V was trimmed by 9 bases and J by 3 bases, leaving 24 bases between them. The CDR3 loop reads CASGPLREDSPNQPQHF. CDR3 in DNA: TGTGCCAGCGGACCCCTAAGGGAGGACAGCCCCAATCAGCCCCAGCATTTT.

Here the CDR3 DNA reads TGCAGCCTGGAGGAACCTAGCGGGGGGGCCCCTGAGCAGTTCTTC. It specifies CSLEEPSGGAPEQFF. This rearrangement joins TRBV20-1 to TRBJ2-1; 12 nucleotides agree with TRBD2. CDR3 length equals 15 residues. Per germline, CDR1 DFQATT and CDR2 SNEGSKA (reference sequence).

This clonotype was observed a single time. The chain carries TRBV12-3 or TRBV12-4 and TRBJ1-2; D gene ambiguous. Trimming removed 4 bases from V and 4 bases from J, with 10 bases in between. This CDR3 spans 13 amino acids. The CDR3 spells CASSSGLSYGYTF. Here the CDR3 DNA reads TGTGCCAGCAGTTCAGGACTCTCCTATGGCTACACCTTC.

This chain connects TRBV10-3 to TRBJ1-1, with D possibly TRBD1 on 6 matching bases. CDR3 length equals 14 residues. The V and J ends lost 0 bases and 6 bases respectively, with 11 bases between them. In germline, CDR1 is ENHRY, CDR2 SYGVKD. This chain's CDR3 is CAISESIRGAEAFF. CDR3 bases: TGTGCCATCAGTGAGTCTATAAGGGGGGCTGAAGCTTTCTTT.

The chain uses TRBV4-3 and TRBJ2-5; D may be TRBD2 (5 bases). Germline lookup yields CDR1 LGHNA and CDR2 YSLEER. V lost 0 bases and J lost 3, with 11 bases in between. There are 15 residues in the CDR3. The CDR3 region has the DNA TGCGCCAGCAGCCAAGATTGGGCAGCGGAAGAGACCCAGTACTTC. Protein: CASSQDWAAEETQYF.

V usage is TRBV20-1 and J usage is TRBJ2-2; TRBD2 matches 9 bases. V lost 6 bases, J lost 6 bases, and 8 bases stayed unmatched. This CDR3 comprises 14 residues. Germline V lookup: CDR1 DFQATT, CDR2 SNEGSKA (reference sequence). CDR3 DNA: TGCAGTGCCCAGGCAGCGGGGGGCGCCGGGGAGCTGTTTTTT. Its translation is CSAQAAGGAGELFF.

The chain carries TRBV10-1 and TRBJ2-1, with TRBD1 matching over 9 bases. The germline CDR1 and CDR2 sequences are WNHNN and SYGVQD (reference sequence). The CDR3 contains 16 residues. Trimming removed 6 bases from V and 6 bases from J; junction bases left unmatched: 12. CDR3 DNA sequence: TGCGCCAGCAGCATGAAGGGGACAGGGCGTCTCAATGAGCAGTTCTTC. Amino acids: CASSMKGTGRLNEQFF.

This chain uses TRBV20-1 with TRBJ1-6; 7 bases are a match to TRBD1. Germline V lookup: CDR1 DFQATT, CDR2 SNEGSKA (reference sequence). The CDR3 is 16 residues long. Trimming removed 0 bases from V and 1 base from J; junction bases left unmatched: 3. This chain's CDR3 is CSARDDRESYNSPLHF. CDR3 in DNA: TGCAGTGCTAGAGATGACAGGGAGTCCTATAATTCACCCCTCCACTTT.

The chain is built from TRBV7-9 and TRBJ2-7; no firm D call. Trimming took off 4 bases at V and 3 bases at J, with 13 bases between the two ends. Looked up from germline, CDR1 is SEHNR and CDR2 is FQNEAQ (reference sequence). This CDR3 region has 14 residues. The CDR3 sequence: CASSYNSMGYEQYF. Here the CDR3 DNA reads TGTGCCAGCAGCTACAACAGCATGGGCTACGAGCAGTACTTC.

V gene TRBV28 combines with J gene TRBJ2-5; D not certain. V lost 3 bases and J 5 bases, leaving 16 bases between the germline ends. This CDR3 region has 15 residues. Germline values: CDR1 MDHEN, CDR2 SYDVKM. The CDR3 here is CASSFGTGVKETQYF. The CDR3 nucleotides read TGTGCCAGCAGTTTTGGCACGGGTGTGAAGGAGACCCAGTACTTC.

The gene calls are TRBV10-1 and TRBJ2-7, with D perhaps TRBD2 (6 bases). Germline V CDR1 and CDR2: WNHNN, SYGVQD (reference sequence). The CDR3 runs 15 residues. V was pared by 0 bases and J by 6 bases, with 15 bases between. The CDR3 is CASSESVGARGEQYF. The DNA of the CDR3 is TGCGCCAGCAGTGAGTCTGTAGGGGCGCGGGGCGAGCAGTACTTC.

The V call is TRBV12-3 or TRBV12-4, the J call TRBJ1-1, with 11 nucleotides matching TRBD1. The length of the CDR3 is 15 residues. Trimming at V came to 7 bases and at J to 2 bases, leaving 6 bases not matched to a gene. CDR3 DNA: TGTGCCAGCACCCGGGACAGGGGGTTAAACACTGAAGCTTTCTTT. Translation gives CASTRDRGLNTEAFF.

This chain links TRBV5-4 with TRBJ2-7; D call uncertain. In germline, CDR1 is SGHNT, CDR2 YYREEE (reference sequence). This CDR3 contains 14 residues. The V end lost 0 bases, the J end lost 5 bases, and 12 bases lay between the germline ends. CDR3 amino acids: CASSLAATLHEQYF. CDR3 nucleotides: TGTGCCAGCAGCTTGGCCGCGACGCTCCACGAGCAGTACTTC.

The J gene is TRBJ1-5, the V gene TRBV20-1; no clear D. From germline, CDR1 is DFQATT and CDR2 SNEGSKA (reference sequence). The CDR3 covers 15 residues. V gave up 4 bases and J gave up 4 bases, with 17 bases separating them. This chain's CDR3 is CSANREVGGNQPQHF. CDR3 DNA: TGCAGTGCTAACCGAGAGGTGGGCGGGAATCAGCCCCAGCATTTT.

The chain links TRBV30 to TRBJ1-1; TRBD1 aligns across 7 bases. Losses at the gene ends were 3 bases for V and 2 bases for J; bases not matched to a gene: 9. The germline V gene has CDR1 GTSNPN and CDR2 SVGIG (reference sequence). The CDR3 contains 15 residues. CDR3 residues: CAWSTYRGPNTEAFF. CDR3 nucleotides: TGTGCCTGGAGCACCTACAGGGGCCCTAACACTGAAGCTTTCTTT.

The CDR3 loop is CASSVVPDRQFF. CDR3 coding DNA: TGCGCCAGCAGTGTGGTACCCGATAGGCAGTTCTTC. This chain uses TRBV10-2 with TRBJ2-1; D not certain. This CDR3 comprises 12 residues. V was cut by 4 bases and J by 12 bases, with 13 bases left in between. Germline V CDR1 and CDR2: WSHSY, SAAADI.